This T cell receptor beta chain was recorded in a study of T cells in Graves' hyperthyroidism and ophthalmopathy. Study-level findings and limits: Among thyroid clonotypes expanded above 0.001, most also appeared in blood.

TCR beta CDR3 sequences were amplified from RNA transcripts. HTBI primers were employed in a first-round RT-PCR of the TCR CDR3. Each CDR3 protein is one row after TCRdb ran MiXCR on the multiplex PCR reads. Of about 98,000 distinct CDR3 sequences listed, roughly 40% are singletons. It was uncontrolled infection, other autoimmune disease, pregnancy or lactation that excluded patients. On the basis of clinical symptoms, serum thyroxine and TRAb, thyroid ultrasound and orbital computed tomography, diagnoses were made. The table lists this clonotype with many counts. The antigen is undetermined. Source material: peripheral blood or thyroid tissue (not recorded which). The sequence came from a young woman with Graves' hyperthyroidism.

CDR3 protein: CASSLGGLGHTEAFF. DNA of the CDR3: TGTGCCAGCAGCTTGGGCGGGTTGGGGCACACTGAAGCTTTCTTT. The rearrangement joins TRBV28 to TRBJ1-1, with TRBD1 as a possible D gene (5 bases). Between the trimmed V and J ends, which lost 6 bases and 3 bases, there was a span of 17 bases. The CDR3 covers 15 residues. Germline assignment: CDR1 MDHEN and CDR2 SYDVKM.